This T cell receptor beta chain stems from a study of response to subunit inactivated influenza vaccine. Findings and caveats of the study: Authors suggested few new T cells are recruited by each seasonal influenza vaccination.

TCRdb reprocessed the RT-PCR reads via MiXCR and lists one record per CDR3 protein. The repertoire holds 650,000 to 850,000 distinct CDR3 sequences, with approximately 15% as singletons. This clonotype was detected a few times. Its antigen is not identified. This CDR3 region has 15 residues. Germline V gene lookup returns CDR1 SGHAT and CDR2 FQNNGV. V lost 2 bases, J lost 6 bases, and 6 bases stayed unmatched. This TCR was recovered from a man aged 45-60 years who received an inactivated influenza vaccine. Here the sequenced sample was PBMCs from blood, taken approximately 15 days before vaccination. V usage is TRBV11-2 and J usage is TRBJ2-2; 7 bases align to TRBD1. In DNA form, the CDR3 reads TGTGCCAGCAGCTTATTACAGGGGTGGGCCGGGGAGCTGTTTTTT. Residues: CASSLLQGWAGELFF.